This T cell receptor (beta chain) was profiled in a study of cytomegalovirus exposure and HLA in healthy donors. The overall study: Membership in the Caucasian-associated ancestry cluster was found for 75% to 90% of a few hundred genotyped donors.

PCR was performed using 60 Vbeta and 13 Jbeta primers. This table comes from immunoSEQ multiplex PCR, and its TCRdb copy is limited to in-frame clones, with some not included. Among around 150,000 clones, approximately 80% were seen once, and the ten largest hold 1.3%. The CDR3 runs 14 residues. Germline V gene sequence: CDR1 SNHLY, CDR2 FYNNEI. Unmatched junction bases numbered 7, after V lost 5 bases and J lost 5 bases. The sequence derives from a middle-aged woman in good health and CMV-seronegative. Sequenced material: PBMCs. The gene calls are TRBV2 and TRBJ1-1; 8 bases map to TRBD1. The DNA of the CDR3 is TGTGCCAGCAGTCAATACAGGGGGGATACTGAAGCTTTCTTT. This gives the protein CASSQYRGDTEAFF.